This passage covers 2 T cell receptor beta chains from one sample sequenced in a study of OX40 agonist ivuxolimab in advanced cancers. The data were produced by immunoSEQ multiplex PCR, yet TCRdb's version contains in-frame clones alone and is incomplete. The sample has some 68,000 clones; 75% to 90% are singletons. The starting material was CD4+ or CD8+ T cells sorted from blood, obtained in a trial of the OX40 agonist ivuxolimab. Source of these receptors: an adult with an advanced solid tumor such as melanoma, head and neck, liver or kidney cancer.

This rearrangement joins TRBV30 to TRBJ2-7, with 7 nucleotides matching TRBD2. J was trimmed by 2 bases and V by 0 bases; bases with no gene match: 7. The CDR3 runs 15 residues. The germline gives CDR1 GTSNPN, CDR2 SVGIG (reference sequence). CDR3 sequence: CAWSVQTSETYEQYF. CDR3 in DNA: TGTGCCTGGAGTGTACAAACTAGCGAGACCTACGAGCAGTACTTC.

This clone has just a few counts. V usage is TRBV6-4 and J usage is TRBJ1-2; possible D gene TRBD1, 5 bases. The CDR3 is made up of 13 amino acids. In germline, CDR1 is MRHNA, CDR2 SNTAGT. Trimming removed 4 bases at V and 7 bases at J, with 13 bases between. This CDR3 is CASSVSLGTGYTF. Here the CDR3 DNA reads TGTGCCAGCAGTGTATCGTTAGGGACTGGCTACACCTTC.